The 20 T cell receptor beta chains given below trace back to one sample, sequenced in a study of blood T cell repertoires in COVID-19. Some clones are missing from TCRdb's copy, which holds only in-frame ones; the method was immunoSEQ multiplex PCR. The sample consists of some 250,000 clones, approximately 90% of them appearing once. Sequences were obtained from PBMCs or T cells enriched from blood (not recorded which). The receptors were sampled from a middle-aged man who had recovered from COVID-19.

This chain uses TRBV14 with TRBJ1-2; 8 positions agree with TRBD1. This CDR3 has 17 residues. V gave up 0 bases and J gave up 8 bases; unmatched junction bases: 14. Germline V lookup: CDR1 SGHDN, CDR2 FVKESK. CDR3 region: CASSQESRGQRNLGYTF. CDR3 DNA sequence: TGTGCCAGCAGCCAAGAGAGCAGGGGGCAGCGGAATTTGGGCTACACCTTC.

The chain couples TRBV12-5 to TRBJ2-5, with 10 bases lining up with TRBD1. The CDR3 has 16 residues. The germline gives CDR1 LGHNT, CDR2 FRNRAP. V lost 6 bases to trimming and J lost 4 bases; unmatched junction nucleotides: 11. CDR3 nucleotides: TGTGCTAGTGGCCTATCCGGGACAGGGGCTATAGAGACCCAGTACTTC. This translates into CASGLSGTGAIETQYF.

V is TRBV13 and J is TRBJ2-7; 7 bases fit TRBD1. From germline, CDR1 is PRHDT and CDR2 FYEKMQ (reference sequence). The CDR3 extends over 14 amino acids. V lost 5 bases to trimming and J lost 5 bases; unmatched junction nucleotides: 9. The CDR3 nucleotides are TGTGCCAGCAGCGTAGACAGGGTTGCGCACGAGCAGTACTTC. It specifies CASSVDRVAHEQYF.

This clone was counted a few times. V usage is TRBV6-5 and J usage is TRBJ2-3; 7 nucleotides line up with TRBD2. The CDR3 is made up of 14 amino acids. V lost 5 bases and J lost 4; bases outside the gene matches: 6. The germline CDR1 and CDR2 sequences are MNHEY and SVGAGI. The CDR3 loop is CASSSLADSDTQYF. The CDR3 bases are TGTGCCAGCAGTAGTCTAGCGGATTCAGATACGCAGTATTTT.

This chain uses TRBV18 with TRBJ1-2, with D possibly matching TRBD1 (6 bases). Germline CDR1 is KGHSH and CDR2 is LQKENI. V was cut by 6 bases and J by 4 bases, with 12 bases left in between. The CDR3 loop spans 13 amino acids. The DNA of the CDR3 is TGTGCCAGCTCCGAGCAGGGGAGCTATGGCTACACCTTC. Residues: CASSEQGSYGYTF.

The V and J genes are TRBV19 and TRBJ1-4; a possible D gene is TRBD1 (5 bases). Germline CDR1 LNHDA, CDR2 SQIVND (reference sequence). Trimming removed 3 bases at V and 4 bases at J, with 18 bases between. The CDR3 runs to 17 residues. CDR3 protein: CASSILVTERINEKLFF. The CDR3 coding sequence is TGTGCCAGTAGTATTTTGGTGACAGAACGAATTAATGAAAAACTGTTTTTT.

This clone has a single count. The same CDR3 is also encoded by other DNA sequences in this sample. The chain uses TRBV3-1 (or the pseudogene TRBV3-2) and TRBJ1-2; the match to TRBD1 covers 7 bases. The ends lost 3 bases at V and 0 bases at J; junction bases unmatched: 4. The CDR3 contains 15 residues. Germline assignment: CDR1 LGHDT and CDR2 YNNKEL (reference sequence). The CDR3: CASSHLDRANYGYTF. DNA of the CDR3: TGTGCCAGCAGCCACCTTGACAGGGCTAACTATGGCTACACCTTC.

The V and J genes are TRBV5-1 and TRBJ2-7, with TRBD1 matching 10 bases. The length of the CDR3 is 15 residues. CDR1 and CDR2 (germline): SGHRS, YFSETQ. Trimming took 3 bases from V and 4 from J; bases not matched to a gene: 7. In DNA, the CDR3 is TGCGCCAGCAGCTCAAGACAGGGGGCAAAATACGAGCAGTACTTC. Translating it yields CASSSRQGAKYEQYF.

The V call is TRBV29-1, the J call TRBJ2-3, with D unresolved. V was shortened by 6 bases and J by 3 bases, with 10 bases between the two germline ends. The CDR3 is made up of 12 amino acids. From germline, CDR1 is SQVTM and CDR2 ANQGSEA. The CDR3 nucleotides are TGCAGCGTCGAGCTACAGACAGATACGCAGTATTTT. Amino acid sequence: CSVELQTDTQYF.

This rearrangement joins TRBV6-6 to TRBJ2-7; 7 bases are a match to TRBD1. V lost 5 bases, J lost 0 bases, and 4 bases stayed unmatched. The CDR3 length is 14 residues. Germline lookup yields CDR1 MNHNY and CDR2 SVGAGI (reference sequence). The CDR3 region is CASSTGQSSYEQYF. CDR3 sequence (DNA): TGTGCCAGCAGTACGGGACAGAGCTCCTACGAGCAGTACTTC.

CDR3: CASRDRGVSNYGYTF. The DNA for the CDR3 is TGTGCCAGCCGAGACAGGGGGGTTTCTAACTATGGCTACACCTTC. The chain links TRBV6-5 to TRBJ1-2, with 9 bases that match TRBD1. From germline, CDR1 is MNHEY and CDR2 SVGAGI. Trimming removed 8 bases from V and 0 bases from J; junction bases left unmatched: 7. The CDR3 spans 15 residues.

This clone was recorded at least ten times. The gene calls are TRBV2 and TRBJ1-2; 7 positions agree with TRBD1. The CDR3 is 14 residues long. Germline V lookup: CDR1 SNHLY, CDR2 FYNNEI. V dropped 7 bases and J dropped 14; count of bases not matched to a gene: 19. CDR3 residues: CASTRGTAVTGGTF. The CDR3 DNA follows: TGTGCCAGCACCCGCGGGACAGCGGTAACCGGCGGGACCTTC.

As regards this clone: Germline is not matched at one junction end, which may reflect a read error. Here the CDR3 reads CASSLAGGNTGELFF. The CDR3 bases are TGTGCCAGCAGCCTAGCGGGAGGGAACACCGGGGAGCTGTTTTTT. The chain joins TRBV7-2 to TRBJ2-2; 11 nucleotides align to TRBD2. The length of the CDR3 is 15 residues. Germline CDR1 is SGHTA and CDR2 is FQGNSA. The variable domain in full, completed from reference TRBV7-2 and TRBJ2-2, reads GAGVSQSPSNKVTEKGKDVELRCDPISGHTALYWYRQSLGQGLEFLIYFQGNSAPDKSGLPSDRFSAERTGGSVSTLTIQRTQQEDSAVYLCASSLAGGNTGELFFGEGSRLTVL.

This CDR3 reads CASSLAVLQSSYEQYF. CDR3 bases: TGCGCCAGCAGCTTGGCAGTTCTGCAGTCCTCCTACGAGCAGTACTTC. The chain joins TRBV5-1 to TRBJ2-7; D gene uncertain. V was shortened by 0 bases and J by 0 bases, with 13 bases between the two germline ends. This CDR3 spans 16 amino acids. The germline V gene has CDR1 SGHRS and CDR2 YFSETQ. Full variable domain (remainder filled in from reference TRBV5-1 and TRBJ2-7): KAGVTQTPRYLIKTRGQQVTLSCSPISGHRSVSWYQQTPGQGLQFLFEYFSETQRNKGNFPGRFSGRQFSNSRSEMNVSTLELGDSALYLCASSLAVLQSSYEQYFGPGTRLTVT.

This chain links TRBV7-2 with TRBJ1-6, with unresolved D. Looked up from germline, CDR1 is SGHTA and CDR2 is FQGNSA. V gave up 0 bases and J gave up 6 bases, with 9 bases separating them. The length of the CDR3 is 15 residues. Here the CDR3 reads CASSLAIGANSPLHF. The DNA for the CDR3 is TGTGCCAGCAGCTTAGCGATAGGAGCTAATTCACCCCTCCACTTT.

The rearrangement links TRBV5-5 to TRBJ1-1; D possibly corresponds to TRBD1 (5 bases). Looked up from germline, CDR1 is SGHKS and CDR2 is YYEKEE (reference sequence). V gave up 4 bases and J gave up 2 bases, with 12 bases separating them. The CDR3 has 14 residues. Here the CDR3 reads CASSPRQPNTEAFF. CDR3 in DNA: TGTGCCAGCAGCCCGAGACAGCCCAACACTGAAGCTTTCTTT.

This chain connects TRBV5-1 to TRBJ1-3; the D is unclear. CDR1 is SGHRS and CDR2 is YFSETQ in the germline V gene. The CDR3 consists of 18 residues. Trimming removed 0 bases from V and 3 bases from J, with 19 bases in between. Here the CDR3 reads CASSLVTGFQRDGNTIYF. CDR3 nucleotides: TGCGCCAGCAGCTTGGTTACTGGGTTTCAGAGGGATGGAAACACCATATATTTT.

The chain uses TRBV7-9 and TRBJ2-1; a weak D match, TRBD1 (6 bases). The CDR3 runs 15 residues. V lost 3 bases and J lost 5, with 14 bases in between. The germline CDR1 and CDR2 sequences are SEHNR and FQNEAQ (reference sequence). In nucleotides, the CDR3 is TGTGCCAGCAGCTTGGTACAGGGCAGTCACAATGAGCAGTTCTTC. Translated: CASSLVQGSHNEQFF.

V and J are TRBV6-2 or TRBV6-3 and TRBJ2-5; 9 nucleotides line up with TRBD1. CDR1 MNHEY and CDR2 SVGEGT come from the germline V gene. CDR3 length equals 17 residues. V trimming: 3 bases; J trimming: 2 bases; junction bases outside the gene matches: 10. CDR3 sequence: CASSYLRTGVKQETQYF. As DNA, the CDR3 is TGTGCCAGCAGTTATCTACGGACAGGGGTAAAGCAAGAGACCCAGTACTTC.

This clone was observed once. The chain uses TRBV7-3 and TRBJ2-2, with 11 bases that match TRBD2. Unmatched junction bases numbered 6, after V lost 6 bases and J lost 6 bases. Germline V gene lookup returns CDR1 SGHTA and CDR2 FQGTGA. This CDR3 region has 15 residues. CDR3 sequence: CASRSTSGIAGELFF. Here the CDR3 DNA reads TGTGCCAGCAGATCGACTAGCGGGATTGCCGGGGAGCTGTTTTTT.